The 13 T cell receptor beta chains in this list originate from one sample, sequenced in a study of blood T cell repertoires in COVID-19. Libraries were prepared by immunoSEQ multiplex PCR; TCRdb keeps only in-frame clonotypes and omits some of them. The sample has a few hundred thousand clones, 80% seen once. The sample consisted of PBMCs or T cells enriched from blood (not recorded which). These receptors all stem from a middle-aged woman with acute COVID-19.

The gene calls are TRBV11-3 and TRBJ1-6; no reliable D call. The CDR3 has 13 amino acids. CDR1 is SGHNT, CDR2 YENEEA, per germline. V gave up 3 bases and J gave up 10 bases, with 10 bases separating them. The CDR3 DNA sequence: TGTGCCAGCAGCTTCAACCCAGAATCACCCCTCCACTTT. This codes for CASSFNPESPLHF.

This chain joins TRBV25-1 and TRBJ2-7, with 7 nucleotides matching TRBD1. Trimming took 9 bases from V and 9 from J; bases not matched to a gene: 5. The CDR3 runs to 10 residues. CDR1 MGHDK and CDR2 SYGVNS come from the germline V gene. The CDR3 DNA is TGTGCCAGTGGACAGGTGGTGCAGTACTTC. Translated, it gives CASGQVVQYF.

This CDR3 reads CASSQGTPNSPLHF. The CDR3, as DNA: TGTGCCAGCAGCCAGGGGACCCCCAATTCACCCCTCCACTTT. The rearrangement links TRBV5-6 to TRBJ1-6, with D possibly being TRBD1 (6 bases). The CDR3 extends over 14 amino acids. Germline V gene sequence: CDR1 SGHDT, CDR2 YYEEEE. Trimming left V 4 bases short and J 7 bases short, with 12 bases between.

On this clone: Other DNA sequences from this sample encode an identical CDR3 as well. The chain employs TRBV6-5 and TRBJ1-4, with 7 positions matching TRBD1. Germline V gene sequence: CDR1 MNHEY, CDR2 SVGAGI. CDR3 length: 13 amino acids. J gave up 7 bases and V 4 bases, and 3 bases lay outside the gene matches. In DNA form, the CDR3 reads TGTGCCAGCAGTTTAGGGGGCGGTGAAAAACTGTTTTTT. Translating it yields CASSLGGGEKLFF.

V gene TRBV7-8 combines with J gene TRBJ2-2; D may be TRBD1 (5 bases). This CDR3 is built from 16 residues. V lost 4 bases to trimming and J lost 1 base, with 13 bases between them. Per the germline V gene, CDR1 is SGHVS and CDR2 is FQNEAQ. CDR3 amino acids: CASSSGHRMNTGELFF. CDR3 nucleotide sequence: TGTGCCAGCAGCTCCGGACACCGGATGAACACCGGGGAGCTGTTTTTT.

V usage is TRBV3-1 (or the pseudogene TRBV3-2) and J usage is TRBJ2-1, with 10 nucleotides matching TRBD1. The germline V gene has CDR1 LGHDT and CDR2 YNNKEL (reference sequence). This CDR3 has 14 residues. With 4 bases clipped from V and 8 bases from J, the junction kept 5 bases outside the gene matches. The CDR3 here is CASSPRQGAHEQFF. The CDR3 DNA reads as TGTGCCAGCAGCCCCAGACAGGGGGCTCATGAGCAGTTCTTC.

V and J are TRBV6-4 and TRBJ2-6; D gene uncertain. Trimming cost V 0 bases and J 0 bases, with 3 bases left between them. This CDR3 spans 15 amino acids. From germline, CDR1 is MRHNA and CDR2 SNTAGT. The CDR3, as DNA: TGTGCCAGCAGTGACTCCAGCTCTGGGGCCAACGTCCTGACTTTC. Its protein product is CASSDSSSGANVLTF.

The genes are TRBV18 and TRBJ2-7; D remains unclear. V was clipped by 2 bases and J by 2 bases, with 7 bases between them. CDR3 size: 13 residues. Per germline, CDR1 KGHSH and CDR2 LQKENI. The CDR3 nucleotides read TGTGCCAGCTCACCAGGGCCCCCCTACGAGCAGTACTTC. This sequence encodes CASSPGPPYEQYF.

The rearrangement joins TRBV9 to TRBJ1-4, with a tentative D call TRBD1 (6 bases). Looked up from germline, CDR1 is SGDLS and CDR2 is YYNGEE. Trimming cost V 0 bases and J 8 bases, with 14 bases left between them. This CDR3 region has 15 residues. The CDR3 here is CASSVEAGEGEKLFF. CDR3 DNA: TGTGCCAGCAGCGTAGAGGCAGGGGAAGGGGAAAAACTGTTTTTT.

The chain has TRBV5-6 and TRBJ1-3; possibly TRBD1 for D (6 bases). The germline V gene encodes CDR1 SGHDT and CDR2 YYEEEE. CDR3 length equals 15 residues. V lost 4 bases and J lost 3, with 14 bases in between. CDR3 region: CASSPDTGLGNTIYF. In DNA, the CDR3 is TGTGCCAGCAGCCCCGATACAGGGCTTGGAAACACCATATATTTT.

This clone has just a few counts. The chain links TRBV9 to TRBJ2-1; 9 bases align to TRBD2. The junction had 11 bases not matched to a gene; V was cut back by 0 bases and J by 7 bases. Germline V CDR1 and CDR2: SGDLS, YYNGEE. The CDR3 covers 17 residues. CDR3 nucleotide sequence: TGTGCCAGCAGCGTAGAGGCCGTGGCGGGAGGGTTAAATGAGCAGTTCTTC. This encodes CASSVEAVAGGLNEQFF.

V and J are TRBV28 and TRBJ1-3, with TRBD1 as a possible D gene (6 bases). Germline CDR1 MDHEN, CDR2 SYDVKM. The CDR3 extends over 16 amino acids. The V end was cut by 7 bases, the J end by 1 base, with 17 bases between. CDR3 in amino acids: CASNPAGGRSGNTIYF. CDR3 sequence (DNA): TGTGCCAGCAACCCGGCCGGGGGGCGTTCTGGAAACACCATATATTTT. Together with reference TRBV28 and TRBJ1-3, the CDR3 gives the full variable domain: DVKVTQSSRYLVKRTGEKVFLECVQDMDHENMFWYRQDPGLGLRLIYFSYDVKMKEKGDIPEGYSVSREKKERFSLILESASTNQTSMYLCASNPAGGRSGNTIYFGEGSWLTVV.

The chain joins TRBV7-8 to TRBJ2-7; TRBD1 is a possible D gene (5 bases). Trimming removed 2 bases from V and 3 bases from J, with 5 bases in between. The CDR3 spans 12 residues. Germline values: CDR1 SGHVS, CDR2 FQNEAQ. CDR3 coding DNA: TGTGCCAGCAGCTTAACAGGCTACGAGCAGTACTTC. Amino acids: CASSLTGYEQYF.